The sequence of this T cell receptor (beta chain) was determined in a study of siplizumab effects on memory and regulatory T cells. Study-level points and caveats: Siplizumab produced a significant drop in alloreactive sequences attributable to unstimulated CD4+ memory cells. Phenotypic classification as naive or memory proved unattainable for roughly 80-96% of proliferating CD4+ or CD8+ clones.

Some clones are missing from TCRdb's copy, which holds only in-frame ones; the method was immunoSEQ multiplex PCR. The table has about 40,000 clones, roughly 90% seen once; the top ten hold roughly 0.23%. Germline V gene lookup returns CDR1 MNHNS and CDR2 SASEGT. V was pared by 6 bases and J by 9 bases, with 10 bases of the junction left unmatched. The CDR3 spans 14 residues. A note on this clone: Its specificity is not known.

Sequences were obtained from naive CD4+ T cells sorted from blood. The genes are TRBV6-1 and TRBJ2-2, with 7 bases aligning to TRBD1. The sequence derives from a human donor in good health. The CDR3 coding sequence is TGTGCCAGCAGCTCCGACAGGGTAACCAGGGAGCTGTTTTTT. Its translation is CASSSDRVTRELFF.